This T cell receptor beta chain was captured in a study of T cell responses to AZD1222 COVID-19 vaccine. The CDR3 is 15 amino acids. V was pared by 6 bases and J by 3 bases, with 15 bases between. The germline V gene encodes CDR1 MGHRA and CDR2 YSYEKL. Analyses pooled second doses at about 4 or about 12 weeks. Notes on the study in general: CD4 TCRs associated with vaccination spanned spike, dominating at 160-218 and 743-854. Spike-specific TCR breadth and depth both grew after two AZD1222 doses. It should be noted that donors were predominantly white British and more often female, and clonal diversity was possibly underestimated.

On this clone: The antigen is unknown.

The repertoire was sequenced with immunoSEQ multiplex PCR; TCRdb's copy has only in-frame clones and lacks some. The table has 150,000 or so clones, about 90% seen once. The source is an adult who received the AZD1222 COVID-19 vaccine. Sequencing was performed on peripheral blood, taken 28 days after the second AZD1222 dose. The chain uses TRBV4-1 and TRBJ2-1; D ambiguous. CDR3 sequence: CASRRGRAGYNEQFF. Written as DNA, the CDR3 is TGCGCCAGCAGGCGCGGCAGAGCCGGCTACAATGAGCAGTTCTTC.